This T cell receptor (beta chain) was sequenced in a study of cytomegalovirus exposure and HLA in healthy donors. Background on the study: Some 85 million unique TCRs, all from HLA-typed donors, were included in an early release of the data. Findings of the study overall: Rarity characterized most TCR sequences, yet some public TCRs appeared in many donors. Reports described diagnosis of cytomegalovirus status by the classifier as highly specific and sensitive.

The V and J ends lost 8 bases and 4 bases respectively, with 5 bases between them. This CDR3 is 11 amino acids long. CDR1 and CDR2 (germline): MDHEN, SYDVKM. As concerns this clone: The antigen is undetermined.

Primers: 60 Vbeta forward and 13 Jbeta reverse. Clones were sequenced by immunoSEQ multiplex PCR, and TCRdb holds only the in-frame ones, with some missing. The sample carries more than 85,000 clones, around 83% recorded once. This rearrangement joins TRBV28 to TRBJ2-2; D remains unclear. The sequencing sample was made of PBMCs. The clonotype was recovered from a woman aged 18-35 years in good health and CMV-seronegative. CDR3 residues: CASLGTGELFF. The CDR3 DNA follows: TGTGCCAGCCTAGGCACCGGGGAGCTGTTTTTT.